This T cell receptor (beta chain) was profiled in a study of blood T cells in healthy people across ages. Germline CDR1 and CDR2: SQVTM and ANQGSEA. CDR3 length: 13 residues. Whole-study findings and limits: Long-lived and aged donors differed, with more naive CD4+ cells and higher diversity in the long-lived. The fall in TCR beta diversity per million T cells was roughly linear with age.

A sample-barcoded 5' primer and a J-beta primer mix were used in a second PCR of roughly 7 to 11 cycles. Each cDNA molecule was tagged by a template-switch adaptor that had 12 random nucleotides. TCRdb ran MiXCR on the 5' RACE reads and lists one entry per CDR3 protein. The sample yields about 290,000 distinct CDR3 sequences, 25% to 30% seen once. Concerning this clonotype itself: Its antigen is currently unknown. The junction differs from germline at one of its ends, possibly a read error.

Each sample provided at least 6 micrograms of extracted total RNA. This TCR was recovered from an older woman in good health. The chain is built from TRBV29-1 and TRBJ2-1; TRBD2 is a possible D gene (6 bases). Sequenced: blood. CDR3 DNA: TGCAGCGTTGCGGGGAGGTTAGGGAATGAGCAATTCTTC. This sequence encodes CSVAGRLGNEQFF.